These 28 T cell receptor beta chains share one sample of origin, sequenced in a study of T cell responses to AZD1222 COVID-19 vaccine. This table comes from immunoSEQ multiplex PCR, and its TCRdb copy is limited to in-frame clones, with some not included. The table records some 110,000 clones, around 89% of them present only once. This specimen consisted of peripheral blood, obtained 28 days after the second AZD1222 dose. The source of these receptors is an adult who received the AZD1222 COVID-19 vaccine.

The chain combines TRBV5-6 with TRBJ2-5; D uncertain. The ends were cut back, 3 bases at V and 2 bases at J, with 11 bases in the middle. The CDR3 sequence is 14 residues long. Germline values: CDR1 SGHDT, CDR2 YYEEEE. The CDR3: CASSYGRPQETQYF. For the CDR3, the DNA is TGTGCCAGCAGCTATGGACGCCCACAAGAGACCCAGTACTTC.

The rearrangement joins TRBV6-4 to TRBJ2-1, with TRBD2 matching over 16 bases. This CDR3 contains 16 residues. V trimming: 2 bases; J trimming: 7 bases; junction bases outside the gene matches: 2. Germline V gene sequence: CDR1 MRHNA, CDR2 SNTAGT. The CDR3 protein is CASSDEGLAGGNEQFF. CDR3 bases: TGTGCCAGCAGTGACGAGGGACTAGCGGGAGGGAATGAGCAGTTCTTC.

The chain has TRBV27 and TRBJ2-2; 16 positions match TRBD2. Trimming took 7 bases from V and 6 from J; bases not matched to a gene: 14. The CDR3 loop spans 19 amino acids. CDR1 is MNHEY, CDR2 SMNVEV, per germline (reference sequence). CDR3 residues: CASTQLPPGTSGRAGELFF. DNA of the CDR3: TGTGCCAGCACCCAACTACCCCCCGGGACTAGCGGGAGGGCCGGGGAGCTGTTTTTT.

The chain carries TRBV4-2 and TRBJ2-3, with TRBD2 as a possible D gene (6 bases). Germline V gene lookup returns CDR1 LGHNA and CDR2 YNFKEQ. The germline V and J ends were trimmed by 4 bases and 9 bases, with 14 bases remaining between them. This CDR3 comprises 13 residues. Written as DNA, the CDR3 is TGTGCCAGCAGCCGGGACGGCGCGGGGACGCAGTATTTT. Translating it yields CASSRDGAGTQYF.

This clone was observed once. The CDR3 here is CASSQDYRVGYTF. CDR3 in DNA: TGTGCCAGCAGCCAAGATTACAGGGTCGGCTACACCTTC. The chain is built from TRBV14 and TRBJ1-2; D may be TRBD1 (6 bases). The CDR3 spans 13 residues. CDR1 is SGHDN and CDR2 is FVKESK in the germline V gene. The V gene lost 0 bases and the J gene lost 8 bases, with 10 bases spanning the gap. The variable domain in full, with the rest retrieved from reference TRBV14 and TRBJ1-2, is EAGVTQFPSHSVIEKGQTVTLRCDPISGHDNLYWYRRVMGKEIKFLLHFVKESKQDESGMPNNRFLAERTGGTYSTLKVQPAELEDSGVYFCASSQDYRVGYTFGSGTRLTVV.

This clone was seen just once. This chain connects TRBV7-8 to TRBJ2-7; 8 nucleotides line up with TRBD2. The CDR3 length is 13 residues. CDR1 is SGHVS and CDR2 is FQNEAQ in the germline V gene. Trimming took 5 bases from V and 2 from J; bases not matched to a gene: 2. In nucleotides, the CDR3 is TGTGCCAGCAGCGGACTAGCTACCTACGAGCAGTACTTC. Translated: CASSGLATYEQYF.

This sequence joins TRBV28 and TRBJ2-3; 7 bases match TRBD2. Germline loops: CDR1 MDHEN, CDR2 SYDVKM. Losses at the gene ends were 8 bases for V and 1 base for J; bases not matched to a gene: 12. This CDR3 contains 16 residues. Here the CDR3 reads CASLTGGRGRTDTQYF. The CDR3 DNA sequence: TGTGCCAGCCTTACCGGGGGGAGGGGACGCACAGATACGCAGTATTTT.

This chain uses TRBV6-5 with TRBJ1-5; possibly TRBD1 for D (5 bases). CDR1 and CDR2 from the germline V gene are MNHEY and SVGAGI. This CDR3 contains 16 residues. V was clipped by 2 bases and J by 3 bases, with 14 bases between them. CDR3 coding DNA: TGTGCCAGCAGTTACCGGGACCCCAGAGCCAATCAGCCCCAGCATTTT. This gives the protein CASSYRDPRANQPQHF.

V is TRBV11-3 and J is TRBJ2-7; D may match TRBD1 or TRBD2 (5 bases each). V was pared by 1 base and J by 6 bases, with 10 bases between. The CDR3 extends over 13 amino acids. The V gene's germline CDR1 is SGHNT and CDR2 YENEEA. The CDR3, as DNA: TGTGCCAGCAGCTTAGTGGGGGTAGGCGAGCAGTACTTC. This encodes CASSLVGVGEQYF.

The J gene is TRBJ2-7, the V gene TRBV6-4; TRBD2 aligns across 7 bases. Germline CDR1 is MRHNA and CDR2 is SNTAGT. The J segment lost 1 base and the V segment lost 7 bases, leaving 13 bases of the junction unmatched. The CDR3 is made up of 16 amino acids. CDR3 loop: CASTSVSGGVSYEQYF. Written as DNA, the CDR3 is TGTGCCAGCACTTCTGTTTCGGGGGGAGTATCCTACGAGCAGTACTTC.

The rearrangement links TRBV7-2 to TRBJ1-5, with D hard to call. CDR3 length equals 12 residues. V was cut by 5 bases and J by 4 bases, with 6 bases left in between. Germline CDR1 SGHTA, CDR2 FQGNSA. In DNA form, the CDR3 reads TGTGCCAGCAGCCTACAGAATCAGCCCCAGCATTTT. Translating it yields CASSLQNQPQHF.

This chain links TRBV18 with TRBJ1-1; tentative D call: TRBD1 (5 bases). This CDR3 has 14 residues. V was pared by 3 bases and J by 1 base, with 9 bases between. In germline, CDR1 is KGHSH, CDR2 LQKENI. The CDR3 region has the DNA TGTGCCAGCTCACCGGGACGGACGAACACTGAAGCTTTCTTT. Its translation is CASSPGRTNTEAFF.

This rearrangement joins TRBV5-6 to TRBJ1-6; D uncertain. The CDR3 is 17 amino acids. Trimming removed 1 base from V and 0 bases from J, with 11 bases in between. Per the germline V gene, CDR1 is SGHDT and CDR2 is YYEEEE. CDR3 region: CASSLLDTSSYNSPLHF. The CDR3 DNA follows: TGTGCCAGCAGCTTGCTCGATACCAGCTCCTATAATTCACCCCTCCACTTT.

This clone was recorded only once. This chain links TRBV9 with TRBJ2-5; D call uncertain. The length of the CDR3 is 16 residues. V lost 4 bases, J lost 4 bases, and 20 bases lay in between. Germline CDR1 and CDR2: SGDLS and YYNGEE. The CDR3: CASSPILGGGSETQYF. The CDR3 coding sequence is TGTGCCAGCAGCCCGATCCTCGGTGGTGGTTCAGAGACCCAGTACTTC.

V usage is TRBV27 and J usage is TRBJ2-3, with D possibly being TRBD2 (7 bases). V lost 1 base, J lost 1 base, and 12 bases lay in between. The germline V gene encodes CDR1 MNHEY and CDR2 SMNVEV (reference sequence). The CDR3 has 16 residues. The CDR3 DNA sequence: TGTGCCAGCAGTTTATTAGGGGGGGTCGGCACAGATACGCAGTATTTT. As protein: CASSLLGGVGTDTQYF.

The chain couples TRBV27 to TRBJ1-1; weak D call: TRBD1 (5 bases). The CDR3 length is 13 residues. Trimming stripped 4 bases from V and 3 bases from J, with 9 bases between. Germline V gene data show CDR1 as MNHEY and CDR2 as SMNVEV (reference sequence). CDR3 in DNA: TGTGCCAGCAGTTACGGGGGTCACACTGAAGCTTTCTTT. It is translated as CASSYGGHTEAFF.

CDR3 DNA sequence: TGTGCCAGCAGTCCTACTGTAGCGGGGGGGCATGAGACCCAGTACTTC. This sequence encodes CASSPTVAGGHETQYF. The J gene is TRBJ2-5, the V gene TRBV7-9; 11 positions agree with TRBD2. V lost 6 bases to trimming and J lost 5 bases; unmatched junction nucleotides: 11. Germline V gene lookup returns CDR1 SEHNR and CDR2 FQNEAQ (reference sequence). This CDR3 is 16 amino acids long.

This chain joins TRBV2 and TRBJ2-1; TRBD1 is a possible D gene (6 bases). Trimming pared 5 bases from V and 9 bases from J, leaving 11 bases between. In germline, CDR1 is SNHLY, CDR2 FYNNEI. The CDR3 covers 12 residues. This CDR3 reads CASSTGFGEQFF. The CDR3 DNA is TGTGCCAGCAGTACAGGGTTCGGTGAGCAGTTCTTC.

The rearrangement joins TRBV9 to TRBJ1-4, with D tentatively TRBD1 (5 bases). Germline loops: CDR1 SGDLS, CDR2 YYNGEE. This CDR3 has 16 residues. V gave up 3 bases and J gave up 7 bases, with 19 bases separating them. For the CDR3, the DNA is TGTGCCAGCAGCGCAAGAGGTAGGGGCCCATCTGAAAAACTGTTTTTT. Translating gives CASSARGRGPSEKLFF.

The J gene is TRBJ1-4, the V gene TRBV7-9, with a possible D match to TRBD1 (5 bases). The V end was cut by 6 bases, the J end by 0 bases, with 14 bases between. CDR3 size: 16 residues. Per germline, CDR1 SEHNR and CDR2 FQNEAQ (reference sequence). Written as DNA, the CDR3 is TGTGCCAGCAGTGAAATCCGAGGGGCAACTAATGAAAAACTGTTTTTT. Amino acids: CASSEIRGATNEKLFF.

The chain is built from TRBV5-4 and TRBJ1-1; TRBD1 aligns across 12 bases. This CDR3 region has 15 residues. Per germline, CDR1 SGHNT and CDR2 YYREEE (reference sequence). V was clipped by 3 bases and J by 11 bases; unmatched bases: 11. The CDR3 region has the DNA TGTGCCAGCAGCTATGATAACCGGGACAGGGGGCTGGCTTTCTTT. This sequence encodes CASSYDNRDRGLAFF. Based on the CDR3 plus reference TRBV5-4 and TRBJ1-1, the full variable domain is ETGVTQSPTHLIKTRGQQVTLRCSSQSGHNTVSWYQQALGQGPQFIFQYYREEENGRGNFPPRFSGLQFPNYSSELNVNALELDDSALYLCASSYDNRDRGLAFFGQGTRLTVV.

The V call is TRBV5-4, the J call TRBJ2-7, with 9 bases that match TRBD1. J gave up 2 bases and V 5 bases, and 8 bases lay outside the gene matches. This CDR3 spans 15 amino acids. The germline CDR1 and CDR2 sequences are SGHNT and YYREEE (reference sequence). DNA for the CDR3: TGTGCCAGCAGGACCGGGACAGGGAAAACCTACGAGCAGTACTTC. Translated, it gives CASRTGTGKTYEQYF.

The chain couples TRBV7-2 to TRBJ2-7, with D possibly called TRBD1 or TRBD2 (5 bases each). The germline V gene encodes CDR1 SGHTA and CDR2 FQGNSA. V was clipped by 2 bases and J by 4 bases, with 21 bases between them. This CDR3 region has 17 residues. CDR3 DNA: TGTGCCAGCAGCTTATGGGGTAGGGACGCCGACCTATACGAGCAGTACTTC. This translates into CASSLWGRDADLYEQYF.

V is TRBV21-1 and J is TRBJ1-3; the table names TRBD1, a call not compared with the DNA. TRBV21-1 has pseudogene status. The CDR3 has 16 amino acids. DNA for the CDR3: TGTGCCAGCAGCAAAGAACAGATAAGCTCTGGAAACACCATATATTTT. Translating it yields CASSKEQISSGNTIYF.

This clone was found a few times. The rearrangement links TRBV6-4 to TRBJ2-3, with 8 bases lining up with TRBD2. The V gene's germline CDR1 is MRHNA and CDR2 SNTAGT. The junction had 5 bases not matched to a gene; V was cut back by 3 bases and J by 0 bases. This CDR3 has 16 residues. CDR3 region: CASSEFSGGSTDTQYF. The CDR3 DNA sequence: TGTGCCAGCAGTGAGTTCAGCGGGGGTAGCACAGATACGCAGTATTTT.

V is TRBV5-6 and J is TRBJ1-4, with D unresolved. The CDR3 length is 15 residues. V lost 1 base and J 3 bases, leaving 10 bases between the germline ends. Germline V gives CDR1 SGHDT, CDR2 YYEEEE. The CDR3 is CASSLRGISNEKLFF. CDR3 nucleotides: TGTGCCAGCAGCTTGCGAGGGATTTCTAATGAAAAACTGTTTTTT.

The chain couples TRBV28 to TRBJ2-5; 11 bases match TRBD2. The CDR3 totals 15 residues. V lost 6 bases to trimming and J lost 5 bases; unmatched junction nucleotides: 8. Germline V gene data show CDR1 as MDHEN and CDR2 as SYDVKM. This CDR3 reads CASSFTSGSGETQYF. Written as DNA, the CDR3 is TGTGCCAGCAGCTTCACTAGCGGGAGTGGTGAGACCCAGTACTTC.

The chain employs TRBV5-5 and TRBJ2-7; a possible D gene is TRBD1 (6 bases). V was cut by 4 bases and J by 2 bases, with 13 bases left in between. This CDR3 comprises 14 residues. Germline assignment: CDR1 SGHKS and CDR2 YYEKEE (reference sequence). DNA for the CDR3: TGTGCCAGCAGCCCTAGGGACATGACCTACGAGCAGTACTTC. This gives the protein CASSPRDMTYEQYF.